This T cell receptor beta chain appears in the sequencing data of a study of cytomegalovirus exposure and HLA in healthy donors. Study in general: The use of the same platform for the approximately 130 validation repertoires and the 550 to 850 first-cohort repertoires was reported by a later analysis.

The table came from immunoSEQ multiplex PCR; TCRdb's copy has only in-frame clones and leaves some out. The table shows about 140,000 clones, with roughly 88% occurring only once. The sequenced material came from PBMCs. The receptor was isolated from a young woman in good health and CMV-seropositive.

CDR3 sequence (DNA): TGTGCCATAGGGGAACCGGGAAACACCATATATTTT. This gives the protein CAIGEPGNTIYF. V is TRBV10-3 and J is TRBJ1-3; tentatively, D is TRBD1 (5 bases). V lost 9 bases, J lost 4 bases, and 10 bases lay in between. Germline V gene sequence: CDR1 ENHRY, CDR2 SYGVKD. This CDR3 comprises 12 residues.